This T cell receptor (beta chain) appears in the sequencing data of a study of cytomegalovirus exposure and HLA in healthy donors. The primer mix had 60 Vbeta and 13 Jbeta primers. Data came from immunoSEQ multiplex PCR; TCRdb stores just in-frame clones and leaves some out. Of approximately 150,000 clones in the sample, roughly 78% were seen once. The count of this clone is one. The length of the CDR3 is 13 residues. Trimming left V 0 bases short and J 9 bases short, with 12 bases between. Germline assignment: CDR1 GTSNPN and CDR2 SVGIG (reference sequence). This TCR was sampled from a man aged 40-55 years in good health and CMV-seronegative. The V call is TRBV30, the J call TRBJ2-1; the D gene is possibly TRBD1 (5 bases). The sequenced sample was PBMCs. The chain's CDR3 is CAWSVVRGGEQFF. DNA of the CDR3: TGTGCCTGGAGTGTGGTAAGGGGTGGTGAGCAGTTCTTC. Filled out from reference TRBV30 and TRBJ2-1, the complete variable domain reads SQTIHQWPATLVQPVGSPLSLECTVEGTSNPNLYWYRQAAGRGLQLLFYSVGIGQISSEVPQNLSASRPQDRQFILSSKKLLLSDSGFYLCAWSVVRGGEQFFGPGTRLTVL.